The clone carrying this T cell receptor (beta chain) was observed a few times. These data originate in a study of cytomegalovirus exposure and HLA in healthy donors. Across the whole study: A prior study identified 117 million unique TCR beta sequences from about 179 million T cells. An early release of data contained around 80 million unique TCRs, which came from HLA-typed donors.

The germline V gene encodes CDR1 MNHEY and CDR2 SMNVEV (reference sequence). The V and J ends lost 6 bases and 8 bases respectively, with 19 bases between them. There are 15 residues in the CDR3. PCR was performed using 60 Vbeta and 13 Jbeta primers. Measured with immunoSEQ multiplex PCR; TCRdb has only the in-frame clones, and not every one. The sample consists of 140,000 or so clones, 80% of them appearing once. This TCR derives from a man aged 40-49 years in good health and CMV-seronegative. The sequencing sample was made of PBMCs. This chain uses TRBV27 with TRBJ1-4; tentative D call: TRBD1 (6 bases). The CDR3 protein is CASRNGQSAAEKLFF. CDR3 nucleotide sequence: TGTGCCAGCAGAAATGGACAGTCCGCTGCGGAAAAACTGTTTTTT.